The clone carrying this T cell receptor beta chain was observed a handful of times. Study processing details: Amplification of reference gene primers was used by the study to estimate nucleated cell counts. Measured with immunoSEQ multiplex PCR; TCRdb has only the in-frame clones, and not every one. For V, J and clone size, that table is used; D and trimming come from the DNA. The sample has 90,000 to 130,000 clones; roughly 80% are singletons. Germline V gene sequence: CDR1 SGHTA, CDR2 FQGTGA. V lost 6 bases, J lost 8 bases, and 9 bases stayed unmatched. CDR3 length: 13 amino acids. These data originate in a study of blood T cell repertoires in COVID-19. Overall study context: The United States, Italy and Spain were the sources of the acute and convalescent COVID-19 samples. PBMCs, B-cell-depleted T cells, or T cells were the source of the cDNA or gDNA that made up the material.

The chain recombines TRBV7-3 with TRBJ1-2; 7 bases align to TRBD1. The material sequenced was peripheral blood. The TCR sequence derives from a woman in her sixties or seventies with acute or convalescent COVID-19. Here the CDR3 reads CASSSTGDGGYTF. As DNA, the CDR3 is TGTGCCAGCAGTTCCACAGGGGACGGAGGCTACACCTTC. The full variable domain, with the rest looked up from reference TRBV7-3 and TRBJ1-2, is GAGVSQTPSNKVTEKGKYVELRCDPISGHTALYWYRQSLGQGPEFLIYFQGTGAADDSGLPNDRFFAVRPEGSVSTLKIQRTERGDSAVYLCASSSTGDGGYTFGSGTRLTVV.